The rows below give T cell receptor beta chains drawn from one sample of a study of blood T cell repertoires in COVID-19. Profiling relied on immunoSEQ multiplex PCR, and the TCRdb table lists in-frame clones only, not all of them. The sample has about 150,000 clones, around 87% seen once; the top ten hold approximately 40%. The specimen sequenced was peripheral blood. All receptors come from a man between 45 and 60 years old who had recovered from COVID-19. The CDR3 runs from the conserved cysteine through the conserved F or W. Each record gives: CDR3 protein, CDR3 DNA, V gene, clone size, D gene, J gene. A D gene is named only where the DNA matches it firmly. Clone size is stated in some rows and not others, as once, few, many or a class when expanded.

CDR3aa: CASTPSGGDGYGYTF
CDR3nt: TGTGCCAGCACCCCCAGTGGGGGGGATGGATATGGCTACACCTTC
v_gene: TRBV7-2
abundance: NA
d_gene: NA
j_gene: TRBJ1-2

CDR3aa: CASSYDTGGNEAFF
CDR3nt: TGTGCCAGCAGTTATGACACAGGGGGCAATGAAGCTTTCTTT
v_gene: TRBV6-5
abundance: NA
d_gene: TRBD1
j_gene: TRBJ1-1

CDR3aa: CASRVRNLGGGVITDTQYF
CDR3nt: TGTGCCAGCAGAGTTAGAAATCTAGGCGGGGGGGTTATCACAGATACGCAGTATTTT
v_gene: TRBV11-2
abundance: once
d_gene: TRBD2
j_gene: TRBJ2-3

CDR3aa: CASSSTGNGYTF
CDR3nt: TGTGCCAGCAGCTCAACAGGGAATGGCTACACCTTC
v_gene: TRBV5-4
abundance: few
d_gene: NA
j_gene: TRBJ1-2

CDR3aa: CASSFQTGLNTEAFF
CDR3nt: TGTGCCAGCAGTTTCCAAACAGGGCTGAACACTGAAGCTTTCTTT
v_gene: TRBV6-5
abundance: NA
d_gene: NA
j_gene: TRBJ1-1

CDR3aa: CAISEPGTGGYEQYF
CDR3nt: TGTGCCATCAGTGAGCCCGGGACAGGGGGTTACGAGCAGTACTTC
v_gene: TRBV10-3
abundance: NA
d_gene: TRBD1
j_gene: TRBJ2-7

CDR3aa: CASSSDGQGEETQYF
CDR3nt: TGTGCCAGCAGCTCAGACGGACAGGGAGAAGAGACCCAGTACTTC
v_gene: TRBV11-3
abundance: NA
d_gene: TRBD1
j_gene: TRBJ2-5

CDR3aa: CASSLAARADNSPLHF
CDR3nt: TGTGCCAGCAGCCTGGCGGCCAGGGCGGATAATTCACCCCTCCACTTT
v_gene: TRBV5-4
abundance: NA
d_gene: NA
j_gene: TRBJ1-6

CDR3aa: CAIKSGTDNTEAFF
CDR3nt: TGTGCCATCAAATCCGGGACAGACAACACTGAAGCTTTCTTT
v_gene: TRBV10-3
abundance: NA
d_gene: TRBD1
j_gene: TRBJ1-1

CDR3aa: CASSEPLNSNTEAFF
CDR3nt: TGTGCCAGCAGTGAACCCCTAAATTCTAACACTGAAGCTTTCTTT
v_gene: TRBV25-1
abundance: NA
d_gene: NA
j_gene: TRBJ1-1

CDR3aa: CASSQDLASGGTDTQYF
CDR3nt: TGCGCCAGCAGCCAAGATTTAGCTAGCGGGGGGACAGATACGCAGTATTTT
v_gene: TRBV4-3
abundance: NA
d_gene: TRBD2
j_gene: TRBJ2-3

CDR3aa: CATRQGYNEQFF
CDR3nt: TGTGCCACCCGACAGGGCTACAATGAGCAGTTCTTC
v_gene: TRBV6-5
abundance: once
d_gene: TRBD1
j_gene: TRBJ2-1

CDR3aa: CASSSPNRDYFGYTF
CDR3nt: TGTGCCAGCAGTTCGCCTAACCGGGACTACTTTGGCTACACCTTC
v_gene: TRBV6-5
abundance: NA
d_gene: NA
j_gene: TRBJ1-2

CDR3aa: CASSLAHGTGYNEQFF
CDR3nt: TGTGCCAGCAGCTTAGCCCACGGGACAGGCTACAATGAGCAGTTCTTC
v_gene: TRBV7-2
abundance: NA
d_gene: TRBD1
j_gene: TRBJ2-1

CDR3aa: CSVEDRGVTDTQYF
CDR3nt: TGCAGCGTTGAGGACAGGGGGGTGACAGATACGCAGTATTTT
v_gene: TRBV29-1
abundance: NA
d_gene: TRBD1
j_gene: TRBJ2-3

CDR3aa: CASSEAGQPHEQYF
CDR3nt: TGTGCCAGCAGTGAAGCGGGACAGCCCCACGAGCAGTACTTC
v_gene: TRBV6-1
abundance: once
d_gene: TRBD1
j_gene: TRBJ2-7

CDR3aa: CASSLDRSNTEAFF
CDR3nt: TGTGCCAGCAGCTTGGACAGATCGAACACTGAAGCTTTCTTT
v_gene: TRBV5-4
abundance: few
d_gene: NA
j_gene: TRBJ1-1

CDR3aa: CASSRSDRPYGYTF
CDR3nt: TGTGCCAGCAGCAGGTCGGACAGGCCCTATGGCTACACCTTC
v_gene: TRBV21-1
abundance: once
d_gene: NA
j_gene: TRBJ1-2

CDR3aa: CASSLGQRETQYF
CDR3nt: TGTGCCAGCAGCCTAGGACAGCGAGAGACCCAGTACTTC
v_gene: TRBV5-6
abundance: NA
d_gene: NA
j_gene: TRBJ2-5

CDR3aa: CASSPRGLNGLDEQFF
CDR3nt: TGTGCCAGCAGCCCAAGGGGGCTAAACGGGTTGGATGAGCAGTTCTTC
v_gene: TRBV9
abundance: NA
d_gene: TRBD1
j_gene: TRBJ2-1

CDR3aa: CASRPLGQAYGYTF
CDR3nt: TGTGCCAGCCGACCCCTGGGACAGGCCTATGGCTACACCTTC
v_gene: TRBV19
abundance: once
d_gene: TRBD1
j_gene: TRBJ1-2

CDR3aa: CASSEDVRLRTSPKNIQYF
CDR3nt: TGTGCCAGCAGTGAAGACGTGCGGTTGCGGACTAGCCCCAAAAACATTCAGTACTTC
v_gene: TRBV6-1
abundance: NA
d_gene: TRBD2
j_gene: TRBJ2-4

CDR3aa: CASSPSSGKNTEAFF
CDR3nt: TGTGCCAGCTCACCATCCTCAGGCAAGAACACTGAAGCTTTCTTT
v_gene: TRBV18
abundance: NA
d_gene: NA
j_gene: TRBJ1-1

CDR3aa: CASSQTGTIIDEQYF
CDR3nt: TGTGCCAGCAGCCAAACCGGGACTATTATCGACGAGCAGTACTTC
v_gene: TRBV3-1/TRBV3-2
abundance: NA
d_gene: TRBD2
j_gene: TRBJ2-7

CDR3aa: CASSLVARSYEQYF
CDR3nt: TGTGCCAGCAGCTTAGTTGCCAGGTCCTACGAGCAGTACTTC
v_gene: TRBV7-2
abundance: NA
d_gene: NA
j_gene: TRBJ2-7

CDR3aa: CARSQVELAATSYEQYF
CDR3nt: TGTGCCAGAAGCCAGGTGGAACTAGCGGCAACCTCCTACGAGCAGTACTTC
v_gene: TRBV5-3
abundance: NA
d_gene: TRBD2
j_gene: TRBJ2-7

CDR3aa: CASSVDRGATYEQYF
CDR3nt: TGTGCCAGCTCTGTGGACAGGGGGGCAACCTACGAGCAGTACTTC
v_gene: TRBV18
abundance: NA
d_gene: TRBD1
j_gene: TRBJ2-7

CDR3aa: CASTLAPGYNEQFF
CDR3nt: TGCGCCAGCACCTTAGCTCCAGGGTACAATGAGCAGTTCTTC
v_gene: TRBV23-1
abundance: NA
d_gene: NA
j_gene: TRBJ2-1

CDR3aa: CASSPTGGTNTEAFF
CDR3nt: TGTGCCAGCAGCCCGACAGGGGGCACTAACACTGAAGCTTTCTTT
v_gene: TRBV13
abundance: NA
d_gene: TRBD1
j_gene: TRBJ1-1

CDR3aa: CASRDGSSNQPQHF
CDR3nt: TGTGCCAGCAGAGACGGGTCTAGCAATCAGCCCCAGCATTTT
v_gene: TRBV2
abundance: NA
d_gene: NA
j_gene: TRBJ1-5

CDR3aa: CASSPQGFGYTF
CDR3nt: TGCGCCAGCAGCCCTCAGGGATTTGGCTACACCTTC
v_gene: TRBV5-1
abundance: NA
d_gene: NA
j_gene: TRBJ1-2

CDR3aa: CASSSYGTGGEDYGYTF
CDR3nt: TGTGCCAGTAGTTCATACGGGACAGGGGGAGAGGACTATGGCTACACCTTC
v_gene: TRBV19
abundance: NA
d_gene: TRBD1
j_gene: TRBJ1-2

CDR3aa: CASSEAGQGPYEQYF
CDR3nt: TGTGCCAGCAGTGAAGCCGGACAGGGCCCCTACGAGCAGTACTTC
v_gene: TRBV2
abundance: NA
d_gene: TRBD1
j_gene: TRBJ2-7

CDR3aa: CASSSTAGRREKLFF
CDR3nt: TGCGCCAGCAGCTCAACAGCGGGCCGGAGAGAAAAACTGTTTTTT
v_gene: TRBV5-1
abundance: NA
d_gene: NA
j_gene: TRBJ1-4

CDR3aa: CASSLAMGDSGTPLHF
CDR3nt: TGTGCCAGCAGCTTAGCGATGGGGGACTCGGGTACACCCCTCCACTTT
v_gene: TRBV7-6
abundance: NA
d_gene: NA
j_gene: TRBJ1-6

CDR3aa: CASSRDSYEQYF
CDR3nt: TGTGCCAGCAGCCGAGACTCCTACGAGCAGTACTTC
v_gene: TRBV5-4
abundance: NA
d_gene: NA
j_gene: TRBJ2-7

CDR3aa: CASSQDGFGRVWPDTQYF
CDR3nt: TGTGCCAGCAGCCAAGATGGCTTTGGGAGGGTATGGCCAGATACGCAGTATTTT
v_gene: TRBV14
abundance: NA
d_gene: TRBD2
j_gene: TRBJ2-3

CDR3aa: CATTMGQMNTEAFF
CDR3nt: TGTGCCACCACCATGGGACAGATGAACACTGAAGCTTTCTTT
v_gene: TRBV10-3
abundance: NA
d_gene: TRBD1
j_gene: TRBJ1-1

CDR3aa: CASSPQWGQGSGNTIYF
CDR3nt: TGTGCCAGCTCACCTCAGTGGGGACAGGGCTCTGGAAACACCATATATTTT
v_gene: TRBV18
abundance: NA
d_gene: TRBD1
j_gene: TRBJ1-3

CDR3aa: CASSLGDSSYGYTF
CDR3nt: TGCGCCAGCAGCCTCGGGGACAGCAGCTATGGCTACACCTTC
v_gene: TRBV5-1
abundance: NA
d_gene: TRBD1
j_gene: TRBJ1-2

CDR3aa: CASSQDRGGGNTDTQYF
CDR3nt: TGCGCCAGCAGCCAAGATCGAGGCGGGGGGAACACAGATACGCAGTATTTT
v_gene: TRBV4-3
abundance: NA
d_gene: TRBD2
j_gene: TRBJ2-3

CDR3aa: CASSEEEGIGNTIYF
CDR3nt: TGTGCCAGCAGTGAAGAGGAGGGGATCGGAAACACCATATATTTT
v_gene: TRBV6-1
abundance: NA
d_gene: NA
j_gene: TRBJ1-3

CDR3aa: CASSLSFGGLDWETQYF
CDR3nt: TGTGCCAGCAGCTTGTCGTTCGGGGGGCTGGATTGGGAGACCCAGTACTTC
v_gene: TRBV5-6
abundance: NA
d_gene: NA
j_gene: TRBJ2-5

CDR3aa: CASNRPAGDPYEQYF
CDR3nt: TGTGCCAGTAACAGGCCAGCGGGGGATCCCTACGAGCAGTACTTC
v_gene: TRBV2
abundance: NA
d_gene: TRBD2
j_gene: TRBJ2-7

CDR3aa: CASSSGTGIPNSPLHF
CDR3nt: TGTGCCAGCAGTTCCGGGACAGGGATTCCCAATTCACCCCTCCACTTT
v_gene: TRBV6-5
abundance: NA
d_gene: TRBD1
j_gene: TRBJ1-6

CDR3aa: CASSPYSGGYNEQFF
CDR3nt: TGTGCCAGCAGCCCCTACAGCGGGGGCTACAATGAGCAGTTCTTC
v_gene: TRBV9
abundance: NA
d_gene: TRBD2
j_gene: TRBJ2-1

CDR3aa: CAISELGNTIYF
CDR3nt: TGTGCCATCAGTGAGCTCGGAAACACCATATATTTT
v_gene: TRBV10-3
abundance: NA
d_gene: NA
j_gene: TRBJ1-3